The T cell receptor beta chain described here comes from a study of a mutant IDH1 vaccine in newly diagnosed glioma. About the study: Vaccinations were initiated 4-6 weeks following radiotherapy alone, or were given together with temozolomide cycles. Beforehand, treatment had been radiotherapy, temozolomide, or both; the majority received both. The week-35 safety follow-up was V12, and the week-47 study end was V13. Patients under treatment included around 60% males and about 40% females and had a mean age of around 40 years.

Time point described: week 47, end of study. Topical imiquimod accompanied each vaccine dose, which consisted of 300 ug of mutant IDH1 20-mer peptide. Germline V gene sequence: CDR1 SGHTA, CDR2 FQGNSA. With 1 base removed from V and 5 bases from J, the gap between germline ends came to 3 bases. The CDR3 sequence is 12 residues long. About this clone: The antigen remains undetermined.

The protocol was immunoSEQ multiplex PCR, while the TCRdb copy is restricted to in-frame clones and leaves out a portion. The data show tens of thousands of clones, 82% seen once. The V gene is TRBV7-2, the J gene TRBJ1-5, with D unclear. The source is a young man with glioma. Some clones in this sample may be carry-over from other donors' samples. The material was PBMCs, obtained from a glioma patient whose treatment included an IDH1 peptide vaccine. The CDR3 region has the DNA TGTGCCAGCAGCTTAGTAGATCAGCCCCAGCATTTT. This encodes CASSLVDQPQHF.